This entry lists 32 T cell receptor beta chains sequenced from one sample in a study of memory CD8 T cells in hepatitis C reinfection. The time point was: pre-reinfection, 55 to 20 weeks before reinfection detection. The sorted cells went straight to TCR sequencing with no prior in vitro expansion. The method was immunoSEQ multiplex PCR; TCRdb's version includes in-frame clones alone and lacks a portion of them. The table records approximately 52,000 clones, approximately 89% of them present only once. Sample: naive CD8+ T cells sorted from blood. These receptors were taken from a man younger than 35 with hepatitis C virus infection.

The rearrangement links TRBV7-6 to TRBJ2-7; TRBD2 matches 10 bases. Germline V gene lookup returns CDR1 SGHVS and CDR2 FNYEAQ. The length of the CDR3 is 14 residues. J was trimmed by 4 bases and V by 5 bases; bases with no gene match: 5. The CDR3 DNA is TGTGCCAGCAGCCCCACTAGCGGGGAGTACGAGCAGTACTTC. Residues: CASSPTSGEYEQYF.

The J gene is TRBJ2-7, the V gene TRBV10-1; D not certain. Germline values: CDR1 WNHNN, CDR2 SYGVQD (reference sequence). The CDR3 consists of 12 residues. The V end lost 8 bases, the J end lost 2 bases, and 10 bases lay between the germline ends. CDR3: CASGAGPYEQYF. For the CDR3, the DNA is TGCGCCAGCGGCGCAGGCCCCTACGAGCAGTACTTC.

This clone occurred a few times. The chain is built from TRBV4-1 and TRBJ2-7, with unresolved D. The germline gives CDR1 MGHRA, CDR2 YSYEKL. The CDR3 consists of 13 residues. Trimming shortened V by 5 bases and J by 3 bases, and 11 bases separated the two germline ends. The chain's CDR3 is CASSFDEHYEQYV. The CDR3 bases are TGCGCCAGCAGCTTCGACGAACACTACGAGCAGTACGTC.

The chain recombines TRBV19 with TRBJ1-4; tentative D call: TRBD1 (6 bases). V lost 4 bases to trimming and J lost 7 bases, with 16 bases between them. The CDR3 is 15 amino acids. The germline V gene has CDR1 LNHDA and CDR2 SQIVND (reference sequence). The CDR3 DNA follows: TGTGCCAGTAGTACTCCGGACAGCGGGAGTGAAAAACTGTTTTTT. Translating it yields CASSTPDSGSEKLFF.

The chain employs TRBV7-2 and TRBJ1-1; unclear D gene. Trimming stripped 1 base from V and 3 bases from J, with 9 bases between. Germline assignment: CDR1 SGHTA and CDR2 FQGNSA. There are 14 residues in the CDR3. The CDR3 reads CASSLDSVYTEAFF. In DNA, the CDR3 is TGTGCCAGCAGCTTAGATTCCGTCTACACTGAAGCTTTCTTT.

The rearrangement joins TRBV5-1 to TRBJ2-1; D is possibly TRBD2 (6 bases). This CDR3 spans 16 amino acids. Germline-derived CDR1 and CDR2 are SGHRS and YFSETQ. V lost 6 bases and J 0 bases, leaving 16 bases between the germline ends. CDR3 in amino acids: CASTPDGRSSYNEQFF. Written as DNA, the CDR3 is TGCGCCAGCACCCCGGACGGGAGATCCTCCTACAATGAGCAGTTCTTC.

This chain links TRBV9 with TRBJ2-7, with 9 nucleotides matching TRBD1. Germline loops: CDR1 SGDLS, CDR2 YYNGEE. This CDR3 region has 16 residues. With V trimmed by 3 bases and J by 3 bases, 10 bases remained unmatched. CDR3 in DNA: TGTGCCAGCAGCGATGACGGGACAGGGAGGAACTACGAGCAGTACTTC. Encoded protein: CASSDDGTGRNYEQYF.

The V call is TRBV27, the J call TRBJ2-1, with 7 bases lining up with TRBD2. V was pared by 7 bases and J by 0 bases, with 3 bases of the junction left unmatched. The CDR3 runs to 14 residues. Germline CDR1 reads MNHEY; CDR2 reads SMNVEV (reference sequence). The CDR3 region has the DNA TGTGCCAGCACTAGCGGACACTCCTACAATGAGCAGTTCTTC. Its translation: CASTSGHSYNEQFF.

Only one count was recorded for this clone. At the DNA level, this CDR3 is encoded by other sequences in the same sample as well. The chain links TRBV18 to TRBJ1-4, with D perhaps matching TRBD1 (5 bases). CDR1 and CDR2 (germline): KGHSH, LQKENI. The CDR3 length is 19 residues. Trimming stripped 2 bases from V and 3 bases from J, with 22 bases between. In nucleotides, the CDR3 is TGTGCCAGCTCACCAGGGGTCTGGCAGGGAAACTTAGCTAATGAAAAACTGTTTTTT. Protein sequence: CASSPGVWQGNLANEKLFF.

CDR3 sequence: CASSLVSTGSNYGYTF. The CDR3 region has the DNA TGTGCCAGCAGCTTAGTATCGACAGGGTCTAACTATGGCTACACCTTC. V is TRBV7-9 and J is TRBJ1-2; 7 positions match TRBD1. Germline V CDR1 and CDR2: SEHNR, FQNEAQ (reference sequence). There are 16 residues in the CDR3. The V and J ends lost 1 base and 0 bases, in that order; junction bases with no gene match: 5.

V is TRBV25-1 and J is TRBJ2-5; 9 bases align to TRBD1. The J call may be in error: the DNA end matches TRBJ2-7 better. Germline V gives CDR1 MGHDK, CDR2 SYGVNS. This CDR3 spans 14 amino acids. CDR3 DNA: TGTGCCAGCAGTGAGGGACAGGGCGCCTACGAGCAGTACTTC. Its protein product is CASSEGQGAYEQYF.

This rearrangement joins TRBV7-2 to TRBJ1-2; tentative D call: TRBD1 (5 bases). From germline, CDR1 is SGHTA and CDR2 FQGNSA. This CDR3 has 15 residues. V was clipped by 6 bases and J by 2 bases, with 16 bases between them. The CDR3 DNA sequence: TGTGCCAGCAGTCCGACGTGGGGGGAAAACTATGGCTACACCTTC. Amino acid sequence: CASSPTWGENYGYTF. Variable domain in full (rest from reference TRBV7-2 and TRBJ1-2): GAGVSQSPSNKVTEKGKDVELRCDPISGHTALYWYRQSLGQGLEFLIYFQGNSAPDKSGLPSDRFSAERTGGSVSTLTIQRTQQEDSAVYLCASSPTWGENYGYTFGSGTRLTVV.

This chain joins TRBV29-1 and TRBJ1-2, with 8 bases aligning to TRBD1. Unmatched junction bases numbered 13, after V lost 6 bases and J lost 4 bases. Germline loops: CDR1 SQVTM, CDR2 ANQGSEA. This CDR3 region has 15 residues. Here the CDR3 reads CSVYSGQGKTYGYTF. The CDR3, as DNA: TGCAGCGTCTACTCAGGACAGGGCAAAACCTATGGCTACACCTTC.

This clone was seen only once. This sequence joins TRBV10-1 and TRBJ2-1, with TRBD2 matching 9 bases. The CDR3 contains 15 residues. Germline lookup yields CDR1 WNHNN and CDR2 SYGVQD (reference sequence). Losses at the gene ends were 3 bases for V and 3 bases for J; bases not matched to a gene: 3. The CDR3 here is CASSELTSGYNEQFF. CDR3 nucleotide sequence: TGCGCCAGCAGTGAATTGACTAGCGGCTACAATGAGCAGTTCTTC.

V usage is TRBV15 and J usage is TRBJ2-3; D gene uncertain. The V gene lost 5 bases and the J gene lost 2 bases, with 11 bases spanning the gap. CDR3 length: 14 amino acids. The germline gives CDR1 LNHNV, CDR2 YYDKDF (reference sequence). The CDR3 loop reads CATSHTLITDTQYF. The DNA for the CDR3 is TGTGCCACCAGCCACACCCTTATCACAGATACGCAGTATTTT. The complete variable domain, with remaining parts taken from reference TRBV15 and TRBJ2-3, reads DAMVIQNPRYQVTQFGKPVTLSCSQTLNHNVMYWYQQKSSQAPKLLFHYYDKDFNNEADTPDNFQSRRPNTSFCFLDIRSPGLGDTAMYLCATSHTLITDTQYFGPGTRLTVL.

In the case of this clone: The sample carries other DNA sequences with the same CDR3. J is TRBJ2-5 and V is TRBV5-1; TRBD2 matches at 14 bases. Trimming removed 7 bases from V and 3 bases from J; junction bases left unmatched: 11. This CDR3 is built from 17 residues. CDR1 and CDR2 (germline): SGHRS, YFSETQ. This CDR3 is CASQLGLAGDRKETQYF. CDR3 coding DNA: TGCGCCAGCCAATTGGGACTAGCGGGGGATCGGAAAGAGACCCAGTACTTC.

The rearrangement links TRBV4-1 to TRBJ2-5; TRBD2 aligns across 10 bases. From germline, CDR1 is MGHRA and CDR2 YSYEKL. The CDR3 loop spans 19 amino acids. With V trimmed by 0 bases and J by 2 bases, 12 bases remained unmatched. The CDR3 DNA sequence: TGCGCCAGCAGCCAAGATAGGGGGCCTAGCGGGGGTACTCAAGAGACCCAGTACTTC. As protein: CASSQDRGPSGGTQETQYF.

The rearrangement uses TRBV5-1 and TRBJ2-1; 9 nucleotides agree with TRBD1. Trimming removed 0 bases from V and 8 bases from J; junction bases left unmatched: 6. Germline assignment: CDR1 SGHRS and CDR2 YFSETQ. This CDR3 region has 15 residues. The CDR3 is CASSLGQGVGDEQFF. CDR3 coding DNA: TGCGCCAGCAGCTTGGGACAGGGGGTTGGAGATGAGCAGTTCTTC.

The CDR3 loop reads CASSSRQGHTIYF. The DNA for the CDR3 is TGTGCCAGCAGCTCCCGACAGGGGCACACCATATATTTT. This chain uses TRBV11-2 with TRBJ1-3; 8 positions match TRBD1. Germline CDR1 is SGHAT and CDR2 is FQNNGV. V dropped 4 bases and J dropped 8; count of bases not matched to a gene: 4. This CDR3 region has 13 residues.

This chain joins TRBV7-9 and TRBJ1-1; weak D call: TRBD1 (5 bases). Germline V lookup: CDR1 SEHNR, CDR2 FQNEAQ (reference sequence). The CDR3 is made up of 17 amino acids. The germline V and J ends were trimmed by 3 bases and 3 bases, with 20 bases remaining between them. Here the CDR3 DNA reads TGTGCCAGCAGCTTCATGGGGGGTCCAGACGGGGACACTGAAGCTTTCTTT. Protein sequence: CASSFMGGPDGDTEAFF.

A word on this clone: The sample has other DNA sequences that encode this CDR3 too. The rearrangement links TRBV15 to TRBJ2-2; 7 positions match TRBD1. CDR1 and CDR2 from the germline V gene are LNHNV and YYDKDF (reference sequence). The CDR3 runs to 19 residues. V lost 5 bases, J lost 2 bases, and 17 bases stayed unmatched. CDR3 nucleotides: TGTGCCACCAGCTTCCCAGGACAGGCTAAGGCGCTTAACACCGGGGAGCTGTTTTTT. It codes for CATSFPGQAKALNTGELFF.

V gene TRBV10-2 combines with J gene TRBJ1-2; possible D gene TRBD1, 6 bases. There are 14 residues in the CDR3. In germline, CDR1 is WSHSY, CDR2 SAAADI. V lost 5 bases to trimming and J lost 0 bases, with 10 bases between them. The CDR3 loop reads CASSTGSANYGYTF. In DNA, the CDR3 is TGCGCCAGCAGTACAGGGTCAGCTAACTATGGCTACACCTTC.

This clone was detected only once. V and J are TRBV28 and TRBJ2-7; 13 bases align to TRBD2. With 5 bases clipped from V and 2 bases from J, the junction kept 3 bases outside the gene matches. The CDR3 has 15 residues. The V gene's germline CDR1 is MDHEN and CDR2 SYDVKM. This chain's CDR3 is CASSILAGGPYEQYF. CDR3 nucleotide sequence: TGTGCCAGCAGTATACTAGCGGGAGGGCCCTACGAGCAGTACTTC.

The chain uses TRBV6-6 and TRBJ1-1; D is uncertain. Trimming pared 2 bases from V and 0 bases from J, leaving 4 bases between. The CDR3 contains 13 residues. Germline assignment: CDR1 MNHNY and CDR2 SVGAGI (reference sequence). The DNA of the CDR3 is TGTGCCAGCAGTTACGACATGAACACTGAAGCTTTCTTT. It yields the protein CASSYDMNTEAFF.

With respect to this clone: The identical CDR3 is also encoded by other nucleotide sequences in the sample. The rearrangement links TRBV27 to TRBJ1-2, with 10 positions matching TRBD1. CDR1 MNHEY and CDR2 SMNVEV come from the germline V gene (reference sequence). Losses at the gene ends were 5 bases for V and 1 base for J; bases not matched to a gene: 4. The CDR3 is made up of 15 amino acids. In nucleotides, the CDR3 is TGTGCCAGCAGTCCCGGGACAGGGGTTAACTATGGCTACACCTTC. This codes for CASSPGTGVNYGYTF.

The rearrangement uses TRBV23-1 and TRBJ2-2; D is uncertain. TRBV23-1 is classed as an ORF, of uncertain function. The CDR3 is 14 residues long. Trimming took 0 bases from V and 4 from J, leaving 6 bases between them. The CDR3 nucleotides are TGCGCCAGCAGTCAATCTTACTGCACCGGGGAGCTGTTTTTT. Encoded protein: CASSQSYCTGELFF.

To note about this clone: Other DNA sequences in the sample encode the same CDR3. This chain links TRBV9 with TRBJ2-6; possibly TRBD1 for D (5 bases). Germline CDR1 and CDR2: SGDLS and YYNGEE. V was trimmed by 0 bases and J by 0 bases, leaving 13 bases between them. CDR3 size: 18 residues. CDR3 residues: CASSVEEGVGSGANVLTF. CDR3 DNA sequence: TGTGCCAGCAGCGTAGAGGAAGGGGTCGGCTCTGGGGCCAACGTCCTGACTTTC.

This chain connects TRBV27 to TRBJ2-3, with 13 bases identical to TRBD2. Germline CDR1 is MNHEY and CDR2 is SMNVEV (reference sequence). Trimming at V came to 6 bases and at J to 0 bases, leaving 0 bases not matched to a gene. This CDR3 contains 15 residues. The CDR3 spells CASRLAGGSTDTQYF. For the CDR3, the DNA is TGTGCCAGCAGACTAGCGGGGGGGAGCACAGATACGCAGTATTTT.

The CDR3 loop is CASSLLQGFTEAFF. The CDR3 coding sequence is TGTGCCAGCAGTTTATTACAGGGGTTCACTGAAGCTTTCTTT. This chain uses TRBV27 with TRBJ1-1, with 7 bases aligning to TRBD1. The CDR3 is made up of 14 amino acids. V was clipped by 1 base and J by 4 bases; unmatched bases: 3. In germline, CDR1 is MNHEY, CDR2 SMNVEV (reference sequence).

The chain combines TRBV27 with TRBJ2-7, with 10 bases identical to TRBD2. The length of the CDR3 is 16 residues. The germline gives CDR1 MNHEY, CDR2 SMNVEV (reference sequence). Trimming cost V 2 bases and J 0 bases; bases outside gene matches: 4. DNA for the CDR3: TGTGCCAGCAGTTTAACTAGCGGGACAATCTCCTACGAGCAGTACTTC. Encoded protein: CASSLTSGTISYEQYF.

The chain has TRBV7-2 and TRBJ2-2, with D perhaps TRBD1 (6 bases). Germline values: CDR1 SGHTA, CDR2 FQGNSA. The CDR3 consists of 15 residues. Trimming stripped 5 bases from V and 3 bases from J, with 13 bases between. CDR3 in DNA: TGTGCCAGCAGCCAGGGGCGGTTATACACCGGGGAGCTGTTTTTT. It is translated as CASSQGRLYTGELFF. The variable domain in full, with the rest retrieved from reference TRBV7-2 and TRBJ2-2, is GAGVSQSPSNKVTEKGKDVELRCDPISGHTALYWYRQSLGQGLEFLIYFQGNSAPDKSGLPSDRFSAERTGGSVSTLTIQRTQQEDSAVYLCASSQGRLYTGELFFGEGSRLTVL.

The chain employs TRBV27 and TRBJ1-1; TRBD1 aligns across 10 bases. The CDR3 length is 14 residues. With 5 bases clipped from V and 5 bases from J, the junction kept 5 bases outside the gene matches. Germline CDR1 MNHEY, CDR2 SMNVEV (reference sequence). CDR3 sequence (DNA): TGTGCCAGCAGTGAGACAGGGGGCTGGACTGAAGCTTTCTTT. Translating it yields CASSETGGWTEAFF.